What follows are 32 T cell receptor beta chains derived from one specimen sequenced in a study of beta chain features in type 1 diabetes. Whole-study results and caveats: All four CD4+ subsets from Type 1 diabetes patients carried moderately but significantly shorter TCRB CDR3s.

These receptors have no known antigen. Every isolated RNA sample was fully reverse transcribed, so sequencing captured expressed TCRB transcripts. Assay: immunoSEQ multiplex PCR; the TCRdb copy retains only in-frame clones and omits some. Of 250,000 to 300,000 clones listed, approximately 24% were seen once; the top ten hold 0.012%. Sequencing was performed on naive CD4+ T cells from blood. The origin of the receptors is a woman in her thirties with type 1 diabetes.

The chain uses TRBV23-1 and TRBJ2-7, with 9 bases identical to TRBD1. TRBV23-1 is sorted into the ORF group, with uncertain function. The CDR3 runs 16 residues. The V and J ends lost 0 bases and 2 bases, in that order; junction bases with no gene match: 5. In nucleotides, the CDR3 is TGCGCCAGCAGTCAATCCTACAGACAGGGGGCCTACGAGCAGTACTTC. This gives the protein CASSQSYRQGAYEQYF.

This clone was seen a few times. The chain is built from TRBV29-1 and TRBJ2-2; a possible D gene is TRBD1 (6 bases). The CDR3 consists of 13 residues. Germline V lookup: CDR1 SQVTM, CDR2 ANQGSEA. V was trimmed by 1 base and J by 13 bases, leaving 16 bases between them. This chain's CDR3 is CSVEALLTGGLFF. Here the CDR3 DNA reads TGCAGCGTTGAAGCTCTCCTGACAGGCGGGCTGTTTTTT.

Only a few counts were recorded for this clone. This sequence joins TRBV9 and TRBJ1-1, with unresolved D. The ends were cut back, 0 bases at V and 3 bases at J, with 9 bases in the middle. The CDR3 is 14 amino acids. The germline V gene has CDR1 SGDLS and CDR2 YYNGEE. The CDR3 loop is CASSVGPQDTEAFF. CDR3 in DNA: TGTGCCAGCAGCGTAGGTCCTCAGGACACTGAAGCTTTCTTT.

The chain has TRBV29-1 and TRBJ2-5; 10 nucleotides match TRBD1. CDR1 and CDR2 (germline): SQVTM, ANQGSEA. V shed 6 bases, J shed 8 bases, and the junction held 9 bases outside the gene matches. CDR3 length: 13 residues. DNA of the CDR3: TGCAGCGTCTTTGGTGACAGGGGGCAAACCCAGTACTTC. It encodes CSVFGDRGQTQYF.

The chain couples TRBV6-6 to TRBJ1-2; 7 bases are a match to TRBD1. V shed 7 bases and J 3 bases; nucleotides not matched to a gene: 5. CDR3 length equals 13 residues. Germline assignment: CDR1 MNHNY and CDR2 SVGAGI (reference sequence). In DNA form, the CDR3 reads TGTGCCAGCATTCCAGGGGGTGACTATGGCTACACCTTC. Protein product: CASIPGGDYGYTF.

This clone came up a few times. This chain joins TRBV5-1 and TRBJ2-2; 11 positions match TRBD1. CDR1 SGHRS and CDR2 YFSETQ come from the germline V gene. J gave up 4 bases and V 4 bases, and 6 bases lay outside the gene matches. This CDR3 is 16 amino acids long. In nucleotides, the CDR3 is TGCGCCAGCAGCAGGACAGGGGGCAGTTTCACCGGGGAGCTGTTTTTT. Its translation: CASSRTGGSFTGELFF.

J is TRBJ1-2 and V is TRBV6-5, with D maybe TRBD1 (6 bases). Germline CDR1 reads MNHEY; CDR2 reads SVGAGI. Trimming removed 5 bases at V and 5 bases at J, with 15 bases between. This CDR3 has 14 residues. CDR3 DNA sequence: TGTGCCAGCAGTCCGACACAGGGCCGTTATGGCTACACCTTC. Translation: CASSPTQGRYGYTF.

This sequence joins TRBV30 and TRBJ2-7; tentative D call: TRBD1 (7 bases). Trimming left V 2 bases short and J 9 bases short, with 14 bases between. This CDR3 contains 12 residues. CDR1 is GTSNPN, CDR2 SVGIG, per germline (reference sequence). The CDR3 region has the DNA TGTGCCTGGAGTCCCTACAGGGGAGGGCAGTACTTC. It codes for CAWSPYRGGQYF.

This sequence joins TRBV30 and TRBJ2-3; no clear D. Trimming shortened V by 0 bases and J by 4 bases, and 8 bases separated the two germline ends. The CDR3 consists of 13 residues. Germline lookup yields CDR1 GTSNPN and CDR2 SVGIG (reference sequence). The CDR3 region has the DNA TGTGCCTGGAGTGTACTACCCGCAGATACGCAGTATTTT. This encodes CAWSVLPADTQYF.

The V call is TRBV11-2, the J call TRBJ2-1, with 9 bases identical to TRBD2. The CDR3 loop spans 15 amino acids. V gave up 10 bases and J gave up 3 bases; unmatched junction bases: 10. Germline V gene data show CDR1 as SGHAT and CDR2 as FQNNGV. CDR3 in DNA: TGTGCCACTCGGCTGGCGGGGGGGCTCTACAATGAGCAGTTCTTC. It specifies CATRLAGGLYNEQFF.

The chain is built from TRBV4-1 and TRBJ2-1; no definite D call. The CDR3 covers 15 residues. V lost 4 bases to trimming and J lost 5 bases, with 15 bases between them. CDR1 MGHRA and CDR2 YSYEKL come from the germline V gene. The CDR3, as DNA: TGCGCCAGCAGCCTCCCAGGCACCAACCACAATGAGCAGTTCTTC. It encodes CASSLPGTNHNEQFF.

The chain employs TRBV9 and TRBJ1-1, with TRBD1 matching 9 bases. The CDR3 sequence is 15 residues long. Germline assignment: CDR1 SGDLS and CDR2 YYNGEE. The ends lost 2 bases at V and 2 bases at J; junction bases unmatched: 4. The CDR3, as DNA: TGTGCCAGCAGCGTCCTGGGACAGGGAAACACTGAAGCTTTCTTT. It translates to CASSVLGQGNTEAFF.

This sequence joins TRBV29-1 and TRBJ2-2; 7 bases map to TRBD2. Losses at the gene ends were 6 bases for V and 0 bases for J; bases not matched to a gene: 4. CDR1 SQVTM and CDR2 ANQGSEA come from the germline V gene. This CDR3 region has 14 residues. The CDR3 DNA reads TGCAGCGTGGGGAGCGGGGCGAACACCGGGGAGCTGTTTTTT. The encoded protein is CSVGSGANTGELFF.

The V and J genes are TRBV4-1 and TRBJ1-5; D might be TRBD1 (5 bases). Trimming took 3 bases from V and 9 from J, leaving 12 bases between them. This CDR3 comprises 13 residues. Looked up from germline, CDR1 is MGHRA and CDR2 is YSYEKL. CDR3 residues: CASSQGEGGPQHF. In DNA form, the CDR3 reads TGCGCCAGCAGCCAGGGGGAGGGAGGGCCCCAGCATTTT.

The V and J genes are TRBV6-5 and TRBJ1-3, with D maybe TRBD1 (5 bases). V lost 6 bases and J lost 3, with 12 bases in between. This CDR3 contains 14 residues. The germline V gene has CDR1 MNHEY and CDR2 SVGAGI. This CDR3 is CASRIQGGGNTIYF. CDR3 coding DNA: TGTGCCAGCAGGATTCAGGGAGGTGGAAACACCATATATTTT.

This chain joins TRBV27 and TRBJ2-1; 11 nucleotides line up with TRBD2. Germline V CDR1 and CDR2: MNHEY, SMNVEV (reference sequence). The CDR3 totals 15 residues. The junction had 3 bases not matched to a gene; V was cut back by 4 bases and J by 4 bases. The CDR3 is CASSSTSGVYNEQFF. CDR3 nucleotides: TGTGCCAGCAGTTCGACTAGCGGGGTGTACAATGAGCAGTTCTTC.

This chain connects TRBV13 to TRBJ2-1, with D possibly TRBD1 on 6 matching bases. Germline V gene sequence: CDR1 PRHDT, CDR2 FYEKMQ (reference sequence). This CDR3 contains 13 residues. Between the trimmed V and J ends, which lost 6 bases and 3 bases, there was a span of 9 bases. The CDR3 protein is CASRPGHYNEQFF. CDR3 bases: TGTGCCAGCAGACCGGGACACTACAATGAGCAGTTCTTC.

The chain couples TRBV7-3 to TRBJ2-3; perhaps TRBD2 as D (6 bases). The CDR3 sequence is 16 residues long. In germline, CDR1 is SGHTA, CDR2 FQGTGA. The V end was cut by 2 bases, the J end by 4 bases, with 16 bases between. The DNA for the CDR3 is TGTGCCAGCAGCTTAGGTGGACTAATCATTGCAGATACGCAGTATTTT. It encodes CASSLGGLIIADTQYF.

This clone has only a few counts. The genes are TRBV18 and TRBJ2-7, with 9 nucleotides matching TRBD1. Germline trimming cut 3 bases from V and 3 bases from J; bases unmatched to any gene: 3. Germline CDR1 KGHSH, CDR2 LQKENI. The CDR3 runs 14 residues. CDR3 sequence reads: CASSPDRGNYEQYF. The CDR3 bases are TGTGCCAGCTCACCGGACAGGGGAAACTACGAGCAGTACTTC.

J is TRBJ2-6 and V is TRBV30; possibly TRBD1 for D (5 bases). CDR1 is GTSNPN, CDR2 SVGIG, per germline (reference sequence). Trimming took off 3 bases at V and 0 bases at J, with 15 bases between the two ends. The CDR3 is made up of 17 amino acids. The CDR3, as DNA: TGTGCCTGGAGGGGGCCTCCCGTTAACTCTGGGGCCAACGTCCTGACTTTC. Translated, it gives CAWRGPPVNSGANVLTF.

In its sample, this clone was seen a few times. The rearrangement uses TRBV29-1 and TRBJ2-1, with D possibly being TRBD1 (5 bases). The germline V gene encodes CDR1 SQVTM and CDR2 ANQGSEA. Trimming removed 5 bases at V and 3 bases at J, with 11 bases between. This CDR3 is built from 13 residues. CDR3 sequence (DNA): TGCAGCGTTTCGGTTGACAGCTACAATGAGCAGTTCTTC. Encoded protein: CSVSVDSYNEQFF.

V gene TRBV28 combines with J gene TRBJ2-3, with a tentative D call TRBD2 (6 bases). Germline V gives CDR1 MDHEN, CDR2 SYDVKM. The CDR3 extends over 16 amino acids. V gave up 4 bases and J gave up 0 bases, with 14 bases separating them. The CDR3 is CASSSPLATSTDTQYF. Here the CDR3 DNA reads TGTGCCAGCAGTTCTCCCCTAGCGACTAGCACAGATACGCAGTATTTT. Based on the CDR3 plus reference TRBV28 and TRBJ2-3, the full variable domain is DVKVTQSSRYLVKRTGEKVFLECVQDMDHENMFWYRQDPGLGLRLIYFSYDVKMKEKGDIPEGYSVSREKKERFSLILESASTNQTSMYLCASSSPLATSTDTQYFGPGTRLTVL.

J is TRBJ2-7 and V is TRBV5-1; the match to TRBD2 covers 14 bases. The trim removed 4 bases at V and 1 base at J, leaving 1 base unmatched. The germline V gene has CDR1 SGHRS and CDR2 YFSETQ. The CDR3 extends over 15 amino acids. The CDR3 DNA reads TGCGCCAGCAGCAGACTAGCGGGAGGGTCCTACGAGCAGTACTTC. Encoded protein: CASSRLAGGSYEQYF.

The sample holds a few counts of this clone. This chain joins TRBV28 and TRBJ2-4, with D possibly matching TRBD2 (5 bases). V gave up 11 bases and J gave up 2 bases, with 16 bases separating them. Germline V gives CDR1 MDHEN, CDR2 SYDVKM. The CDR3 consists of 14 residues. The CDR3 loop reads CAVREGLTKNIQYF. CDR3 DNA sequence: TGTGCCGTTCGTGAGGGCTTAACCAAAAACATTCAGTACTTC.

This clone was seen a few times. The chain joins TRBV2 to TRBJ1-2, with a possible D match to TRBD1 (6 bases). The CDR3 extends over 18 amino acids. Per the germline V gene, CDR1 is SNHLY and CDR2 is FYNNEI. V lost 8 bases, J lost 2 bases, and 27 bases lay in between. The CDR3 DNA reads TGTGCCAGCGGAACCCTCACTTCAAGCGGGGGCATGAACTATGGCTACACCTTC. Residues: CASGTLTSSGGMNYGYTF.

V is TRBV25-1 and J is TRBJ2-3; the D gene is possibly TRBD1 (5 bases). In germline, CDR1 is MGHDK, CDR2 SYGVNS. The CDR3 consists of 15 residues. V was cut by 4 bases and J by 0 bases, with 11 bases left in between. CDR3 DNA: TGTGCCAGCAGTGCCTACAGGACAAGCACAGATACGCAGTATTTT. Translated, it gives CASSAYRTSTDTQYF. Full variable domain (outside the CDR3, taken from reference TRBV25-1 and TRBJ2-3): EADIYQTPRYLVIGTGKKITLECSQTMGHDKMYWYQQDPGMELHLIHYSYGVNSTEKGDLSSESTVSRIRTEHFPLTLESARPSHTSQYLCASSAYRTSTDTQYFGPGTRLTVL.

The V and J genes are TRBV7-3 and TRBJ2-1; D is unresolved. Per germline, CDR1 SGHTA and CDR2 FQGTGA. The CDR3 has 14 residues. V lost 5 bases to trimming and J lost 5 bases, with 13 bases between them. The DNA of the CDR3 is TGTGCCAGCAGCCCGGCCCGGAGCCACAATGAGCAGTTCTTC. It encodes CASSPARSHNEQFF.

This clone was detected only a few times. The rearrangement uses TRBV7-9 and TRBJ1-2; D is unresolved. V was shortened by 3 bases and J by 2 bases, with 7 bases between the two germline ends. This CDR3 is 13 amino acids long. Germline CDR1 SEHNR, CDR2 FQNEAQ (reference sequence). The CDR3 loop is CASSLMENYGYTF. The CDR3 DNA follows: TGTGCCAGCAGCTTGATGGAGAACTATGGCTACACCTTC.

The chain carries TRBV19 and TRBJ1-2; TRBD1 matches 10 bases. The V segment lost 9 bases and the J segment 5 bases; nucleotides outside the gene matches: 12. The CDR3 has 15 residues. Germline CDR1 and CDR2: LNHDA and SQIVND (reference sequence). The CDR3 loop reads CASNPPGQGPYGYTF. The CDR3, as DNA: TGTGCCAGCAATCCCCCGGGACAGGGGCCGTATGGCTACACCTTC.

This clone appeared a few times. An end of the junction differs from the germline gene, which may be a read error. The CDR3 sequence: CATGLAGEPSSEQYF. In nucleotides, the CDR3 is TGTGCCACCGGACTAGCGGGAGAGCCCTCCTCCGAGCAGTACTTC. The chain has TRBV15 and TRBJ2-7, with TRBD2 matching 13 bases. This CDR3 region has 15 residues. Germline V gene lookup returns CDR1 LNHNV and CDR2 YYDKDF (reference sequence). Looking up the rest from reference TRBV15 and TRBJ2-7 gives the full variable domain: DAMVIQNPRYQVTQFGKPVTLSCSQTLNHNVMYWYQQKSSQAPKLLFHYYDKDFNNEADTPDNFQSRRPNTSFCFLDIRSPGLGDTAMYLCATGLAGEPSSEQYFGPGTRLTVT.

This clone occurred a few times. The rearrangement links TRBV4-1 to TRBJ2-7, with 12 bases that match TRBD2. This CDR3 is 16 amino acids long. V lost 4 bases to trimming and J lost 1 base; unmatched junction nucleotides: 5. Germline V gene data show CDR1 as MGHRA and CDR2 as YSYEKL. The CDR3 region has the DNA TGCGCCAGCAGCCGATTACTAGCGGGAGGATCCTACGAGCAGTACTTC. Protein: CASSRLLAGGSYEQYF.

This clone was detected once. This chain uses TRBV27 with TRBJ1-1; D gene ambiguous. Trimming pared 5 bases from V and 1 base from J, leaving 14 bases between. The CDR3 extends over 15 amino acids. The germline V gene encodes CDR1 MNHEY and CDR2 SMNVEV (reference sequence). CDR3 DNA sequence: TGTGCCAGCAGTCCACGGCGGGAGGGGAACACTGAAGCTTTCTTT. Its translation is CASSPRREGNTEAFF.